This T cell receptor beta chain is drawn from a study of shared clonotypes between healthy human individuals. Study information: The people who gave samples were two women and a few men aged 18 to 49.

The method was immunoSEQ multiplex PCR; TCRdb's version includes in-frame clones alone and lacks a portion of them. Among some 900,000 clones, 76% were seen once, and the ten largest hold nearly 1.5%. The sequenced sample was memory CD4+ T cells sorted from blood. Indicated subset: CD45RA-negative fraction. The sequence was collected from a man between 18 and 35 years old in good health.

The CDR3 loop is CAISDTGGTDTQYF. The CDR3 coding sequence is TGTGCCATCAGCGATACAGGGGGCACAGATACGCAGTATTTT. J is TRBJ2-3 and V is TRBV10-3, with 7 bases lining up with TRBD1. The CDR3 totals 14 residues. Germline V lookup: CDR1 ENHRY, CDR2 SYGVKD. The J segment lost 1 base and the V segment lost 6 bases, leaving 4 bases of the junction unmatched.